Listed below are T cell receptor beta chains from one sample, sequenced in a study of identical twins. Each CDR3 protein is one row after TCRdb ran MiXCR on the 5' RACE reads. The sample gives about 1.7 million distinct CDR3 sequences, roughly 35% of which show up once; approximately 0.29% is in the top ten. Material: cord blood. The receptor source for this set is a newborn girl in good health. The CDR3 runs from the conserved cysteine through the conserved F or W. D genes are given only for firm matches. Not every row has a clone size; where given, it reads once, few, many or a size class.

clone size	J gene	V gene	D gene	CDR3 DNA	CDR3 protein
NA	TRBJ2-1	TRBV20-1	TRBD2	TGCAGTGCTAGAGATCAGCGGGAGTACAATGAGCAGTTCTTC	CSARDQREYNEQFF
NA	TRBJ1-2	TRBV10-3	NA	TGTGCCATCAGTGACCCCGGGGTGGGTTCCTATGGCTACACCTTC	CAISDPGVGSYGYTF
NA	TRBJ2-1	TRBV15	NA	TGTGCCACCAGCAGAGATCAGCGCTCCTACAATGAGCAGTTCTTC	CATSRDQRSYNEQFF
few	TRBJ1-5	TRBV4-2	TRBD1	TGTGCCAGCAGCCAAGCAGGGGGCGCGGATCAGCCCCAGCATTTT	CASSQAGGADQPQHF
NA	TRBJ2-7	TRBV6-1	NA	TGTGCCAGCAGTTTTTCGGGAACGGTCGAGCAGTACTTC	CASSFSGTVEQYF
few	TRBJ1-2	TRBV3-1	NA	TGTGCCAGCAGCCAAGAGTCCCAGGGGAACTATGGCTACACCTTC	CASSQESQGNYGYTF
few	TRBJ2-7	TRBV10-3	TRBD1	TGTGCCATCAGTGCAGTCGGACAGGGGGTCCCTTACGAGCAGTACTTC	CAISAVGQGVPYEQYF
few	TRBJ1-6	TRBV16	NA	TGTGCCAGCAGCCAATCTGGTCGGTTTCCACCCTATAATTCACCCCTCCACTTT	CASSQSGRFPPYNSPLHF
NA	TRBJ1-4	TRBV5-1	NA	TGCGCCAGCAGCTTGCAGGGACACCTCAATGAAAAACTGTTTTTT	CASSLQGHLNEKLFF
NA	TRBJ2-7	TRBV2	NA	TGTACCAGCAGTGAAGCCGCGCAGGTGGGGTCCTACGAGCAGTACTTC	CTSSEAAQVGSYEQYF
once	TRBJ1-2	TRBV3-1	NA	TGTGCCAGCAGCCGCGTAGGGACCTATGGCTACACCTTC	CASSRVGTYGYTF
few	TRBJ1-2	TRBV25-1	NA	TGTGCCAGCAGTGAACCCAGGGGATATGGCTACACCTTC	CASSEPRGYGYTF
few	TRBJ2-1	TRBV20-1	TRBD2	TGCAGTGCTAGAGAGTCAGCGGGAGTTAAGAATGAGCAGTTCTTC	CSARESAGVKNEQFF
many	TRBJ2-7	TRBV20-1	NA	TGCAGTGCTGGGCGGGTCTACGAGCAGTACTTC	CSAGRVYEQYF
few	TRBJ1-5	TRBV6-1	NA	TGTGCCAGCAGTGAATCTCCAGGGCGTAGTAATCAGCCCCAGCATTTT	CASSESPGRSNQPQHF
few	TRBJ1-1	TRBV20-1	NA	TGCAGTGCTAGCGGTGTGGGGAACACTGAAGCTTTCTTT	CSASGVGNTEAFF
few	TRBJ2-7	TRBV10-3	NA	TGTGCCATCAGTGATGATCCGACCTACAATGAGCAGTACTTC	CAISDDPTYNEQYF
NA	TRBJ1-5	TRBV12-3/TRBV12-4	NA	TGTGCCAGCAGTTTCGGAGTGGGATTCAATCAGCTCCAGCATTTT	CASSFGVGFNQLQHF
NA	TRBJ2-7	TRBV6-2/TRBV6-3	NA	TGTGCCAGCACACTCCCCTCCTACGAGCAGTACTTC	CASTLPSYEQYF
NA	TRBJ2-5	TRBV5-1	TRBD2	TGCGCCAGCAGCTTGGGGCTAGCGGGAGTTATGGAGACCCAGTACTTC	CASSLGLAGVMETQYF
many	TRBJ1-2	TRBV29-1	NA	TGCAGCGTTGGGGGACACTATGGCTACACCTTC	CSVGGHYGYTF
NA	TRBJ2-7	TRBV12-3/TRBV12-4	NA	TGTGCCAGCAGCCACAGAGGGGACGAGCAGTACTTC	CASSHRGDEQYF
many	TRBJ2-7	TRBV10-3	NA	TGTGCCATCAGTGATTCCGGGACATCATACGAGCAGTACTTC	CAISDSGTSYEQYF
few	TRBJ2-5	TRBV6-6	NA	TGTGCCAGCAGTTGGGGGACGCCCCAAGAGACCCAGTACTTC	CASSWGTPQETQYF
NA	TRBJ1-2	TRBV21-1	NA	TGTGCCAGCAGCAAAGGGGGGACAAGGAGGATCTATGGCTACACCTTC	CASSKGGTRRIYGYTF
NA	TRBJ1-5	TRBV7-2	NA	TGTGCCAGCAGCTTAGTCACAGGTACCAATCAGCCCCAGCATTTT	CASSLVTGTNQPQHF
NA	TRBJ1-2	TRBV20-1	NA	TGCAGTGGGAATATGGGGGGCATCTATGGCTACACCTTC	CSGNMGGIYGYTF
NA	TRBJ2-7	TRBV20-1	NA	TGCAGTGCTAGGCCCAATTATCTGCTAGCGAGCTACGAGCAGTACTTC	CSARPNYLLASYEQYF
few	TRBJ2-5	TRBV21-1	NA	TGTGCCAGCAGCAAAAAGGGACTAGCCCAAGAGACCCAGTACTTC	CASSKKGLAQETQYF
NA	TRBJ2-3	TRBV20-1	NA	TGCAGTGATGTGTGGGGGCTAGTTGGCACGCAGTATTTT	CSDVWGLVGTQYF
NA	TRBJ2-2	TRBV20-1	TRBD2	TGCAGTGCTAGGGGGGACTACAACACCGGGGAGCTGTTTTTT	CSARGDYNTGELFF
NA	TRBJ2-7	TRBV11-2	TRBD2	TGTGCCAGCAGCATAGGCGGGGGGCTTATCTACGAGCAGTACTTC	CASSIGGGLIYEQYF
few	TRBJ2-1	TRBV4-2	NA	TGTGCCAGCAGCCAAGAGGTGCGGGCTTTTTACAATGAGCAGTTCTTC	CASSQEVRAFYNEQFF
few	TRBJ1-4	TRBV20-1	TRBD1	TGCAGTGCTAGGGAAGGGGAGACAGGGTATGAAAAACTGTTTTTT	CSAREGETGYEKLFF
few	TRBJ2-5	TRBV5-1	NA	TGCGCCAGCAGGGGGACAATTGAAGAGACCCAGTACTTC	CASRGTIEETQYF
few	TRBJ2-1	TRBV20-1	NA	TGCAGTGCCCCCGCCGACGTAATGTTCTACAATGAGCAGTTCTTC	CSAPADVMFYNEQFF
NA	TRBJ2-1	TRBV13	TRBD1	TGTGCCAGCAGCTTAAAGGACAGGGATAGGAATGAGCAGTTCTTC	CASSLKDRDRNEQFF
few	TRBJ2-7	TRBV20-1	NA	TGCAGTGCTAGAGATCTCAGCCCCTCCTACGAGCAGTACTTC	CSARDLSPSYEQYF
NA	TRBJ1-3	TRBV27	NA	TGTGCCAGCAGTAGGGCTGCCTCTGGAAACACCATATATTTT	CASSRAASGNTIYF
NA	TRBJ1-5	TRBV27	NA	TGTGCCAGCAGTTTATCCGGGGAGGGGGTCAATCAGCCCCAGCATTTT	CASSLSGEGVNQPQHF
few	TRBJ2-5	TRBV12-5	NA	TGTGCTAGTGCATTTCGCGGGGGCGAGACCCAGTACTTC	CASAFRGGETQYF
many	TRBJ2-1	TRBV29-1	NA	TGCAGCGTTGGCCCGGGGAATGGGGATGAGCAGTTCTTC	CSVGPGNGDEQFF
NA	TRBJ2-3	TRBV11-2	TRBD2	TGTGCCAGCAGCCGAGAGGGACTAGGAAACGCACTGGCAGATACGCAGTATTTT	CASSREGLGNALADTQYF
NA	TRBJ1-2	TRBV12-3/TRBV12-4	NA	TGTGCCAGCAAGACAAGGGGAGATGGCTACACCTTC	CASKTRGDGYTF
NA	TRBJ2-1	TRBV6-6	NA	TGTGCCAGCAGTCTAGTTTCCAACAATGAGCAGTTCTTC	CASSLVSNNEQFF
NA	TRBJ2-3	TRBV23-1	NA	TGCGCCAGCAGTCAATCATCCGCCACAGATACGCAGTATTTT	CASSQSSATDTQYF
NA	TRBJ2-4	TRBV20-1	NA	TGCAGTGCTAGCCCAGAAATGGGCAAAAACATTCAGTACTTC	CSASPEMGKNIQYF